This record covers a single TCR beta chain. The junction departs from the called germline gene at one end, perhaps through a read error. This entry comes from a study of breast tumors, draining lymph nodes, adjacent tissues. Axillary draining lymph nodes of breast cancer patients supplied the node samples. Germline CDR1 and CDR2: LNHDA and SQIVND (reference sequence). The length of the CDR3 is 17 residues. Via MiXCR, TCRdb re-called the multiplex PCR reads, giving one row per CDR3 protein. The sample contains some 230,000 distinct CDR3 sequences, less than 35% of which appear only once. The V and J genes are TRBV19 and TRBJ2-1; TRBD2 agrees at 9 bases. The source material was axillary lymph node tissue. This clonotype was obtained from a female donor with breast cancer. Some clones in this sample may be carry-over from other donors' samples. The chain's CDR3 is CAGSTDQREVGSREQFF. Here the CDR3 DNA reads TGTGCCGGTAGTACTGATCAGCGGGAGGTTGGTTCGAGAGAGCAGTTCTTC.